These 31 T cell receptor beta chains were sequenced from one sample in a study of circulating CD8 cells and anti-PD-1 response in melanoma. Each library started from about 15 ng of total RNA using the QIAseq Immune Repertoire TCR panel. TCRdb passed the reads through MiXCR, listing each CDR3 protein once. Of approximately 230 distinct CDR3 sequences listed, 4.5% to 6% were seen once; the top ten hold 45% to 70%. Sorting of live CD3+CD8+TCRalphabeta+ cells by PD-1 and/or TIGIT gave four subsets. The specimen was CD8+ T cells from PBMCs, collected at baseline or after one month of anti-PD-1 therapy (not recorded which). The receptor set was obtained from a human donor with melanoma.

This clonotype qualifies as large (0.1 to 1%). This chain uses TRBV12-3 or TRBV12-4 with TRBJ2-4; D gene unclear. The CDR3 consists of 16 residues. V shed 1 base and J shed 8 bases, with 18 bases lying between them. CDR3 protein: CASSLGGLGREHIQYF. The DNA for the CDR3 is TGTGCCAGCAGTTTAGGAGGTTTGGGCCGCGAACACATTCAGTACTTC.

In its sample, this clonotype ranks as large (0.1 to 1%). The chain combines TRBV5-1 with TRBJ2-3; D perhaps matches TRBD2 (7 bases). Germline V CDR1 and CDR2: SGHRS, YFSETQ. V gave up 6 bases and J gave up 10 bases, with 24 bases separating them. This CDR3 spans 15 amino acids. CDR3 in DNA: TGCGCCAGCATGAACCGGGACCCGATCGGGGGGCCGCAGTATTTT. Encoded protein: CASMNRDPIGGPQYF.

This chain connects TRBV19 to TRBJ2-2, with 7 positions matching TRBD1. The CDR3 contains 14 residues. Germline CDR1 and CDR2: LNHDA and SQIVND (reference sequence). The junction had 5 bases not matched to a gene; V was cut back by 4 bases and J by 6 bases. The CDR3 DNA reads TGTGCCAGTAGTAACCTTCAGGGGGCCGGGGAGCTGTTTTTT. It yields the protein CASSNLQGAGELFF. Full variable domain (rest looked up from reference TRBV19 and TRBJ2-2): DGGITQSPKYLFRKEGQNVTLSCEQNLNHDAMYWYRQDPGQGLRLIYYSQIVNDFQKGDIAEGYSVSREKKESFPLTVTSAQKNPTAFYLCASSNLQGAGELFFGEGSRLTVL.

This clonotype is large. The chain uses TRBV19 and TRBJ2-1, with TRBD2 as a possible D gene (6 bases). The germline V and J ends were trimmed by 3 bases and 4 bases, with 10 bases remaining between them. This CDR3 contains 14 residues. Looked up from germline, CDR1 is LNHDA and CDR2 is SQIVND (reference sequence). The CDR3 region has the DNA TGTGCCAGTAGTATGCTAGCGAGTTACAATGAGCAGTTCTTC. Translating gives CASSMLASYNEQFF.

By sample share, this clonotype is large. V usage is TRBV6-5 and J usage is TRBJ1-5; D is ambiguous. Trimming left V 7 bases short and J 7 bases short, with 14 bases between. CDR1 is MNHEY and CDR2 is SVGAGI in the germline V gene. The CDR3 spans 13 residues. CDR3 nucleotides: TGTGCCAGCAAGGCGGGATCGGAGCAGCCCCAGCATTTT. The encoded protein is CASKAGSEQPQHF.

This clonotype is large within its sample. The V gene is TRBV20-1, the J gene TRBJ2-1; 12 bases agree with TRBD2. The J segment lost 4 bases and the V segment lost 0 bases, leaving 13 bases of the junction unmatched. The CDR3 is 19 residues long. Germline CDR1 reads DFQATT; CDR2 reads SNEGSKA (reference sequence). The chain's CDR3 is CSARERHTWTSGEYNEQFF. The CDR3 DNA reads TGCAGTGCTAGAGAAAGGCACACCTGGACTAGCGGGGAGTACAATGAGCAGTTCTTC.

By proportion, this clonotype is large. The chain joins TRBV7-2 to TRBJ1-1; unclear D gene. The germline gives CDR1 SGHTA, CDR2 FQGNSA. V was shortened by 1 base and J by 9 bases, with 9 bases between the two germline ends. This CDR3 is built from 12 residues. Written as DNA, the CDR3 is TGTGCCAGCAGCTTAGGTAGATCCCAAGCTTTCTTT. Translating gives CASSLGRSQAFF.

This clonotype is classed as large. This may arise from a read error, as a much more abundant clone is one base away. The J gene is TRBJ2-1, the V gene TRBV19, with D uncertain. The CDR3 is 13 amino acids. Germline values: CDR1 LNHDA, CDR2 SQIVND (reference sequence). CDR3 DNA: TGTGGGGCTCGGTCCCCTCTCTACAATGAGCAGTTCTTC. This encodes CGARSPLYNEQFF.

The V call is TRBV5-6, the J call TRBJ2-7, with D maybe TRBD1 (5 bases). Germline-derived CDR1 and CDR2 are SGHDT and YYEEEE. V was trimmed by 6 bases and J by 0 bases, leaving 7 bases between them. This CDR3 is 12 amino acids long. CDR3 protein: CASTQGSYEQYF. DNA for the CDR3: TGTGCCAGCACCCAGGGCTCCTACGAGCAGTACTTC. Full variable domain (outside the CDR3, taken from reference TRBV5-6 and TRBJ2-7): DAGVTQSPTHLIKTRGQQVTLRCSPKSGHDTVSWYQQALGQGPQFIFQYYEEEERQRGNFPDRFSGHQFPNYSSELNVNALLLGDSALYLCASTQGSYEQYFGPGTRLTVT.

This clonotype ranks as medium-sized. The junction departs from the called germline gene at one end, perhaps through a read error. This chain joins TRBV19 and TRBJ1-1; TRBD1 matches 9 bases. The CDR3 spans 16 residues. The germline V gene encodes CDR1 LNHDA and CDR2 SQIVND (reference sequence). CDR3 sequence reads: CAGSIDPRTGVGEAFF. In DNA, the CDR3 is TGTGCCGGTAGTATAGACCCCCGGACAGGGGTTGGTGAAGCTTTCTTT.

Judged by abundance, this clonotype is medium-sized. This chain joins TRBV19 and TRBJ2-7; 8 positions match TRBD1. The germline CDR1 and CDR2 sequences are LNHDA and SQIVND (reference sequence). Unmatched junction bases numbered 5, after V lost 8 bases and J lost 2 bases. CDR3 size: 13 residues. Here the CDR3 DNA reads TGTGCCAGTGCCGCGACAGGGGCCTACGAGCAGTACTTC. Translation gives CASAATGAYEQYF.

A note on this clonotype: This may stem from a read error, because a much larger clone lies one nucleotide away. The genes are TRBV30 and TRBJ2-1; 9 bases fit TRBD2. In germline, CDR1 is GTSNPN, CDR2 SVGIG (reference sequence). The V gene end was trimmed by 4 bases and the J gene end by 3 bases; junction bases not matched to a gene: 4. This CDR3 region has 14 residues. This CDR3 is CAWTELAGYNEQFF. The CDR3 nucleotides are TGTGCCTGGACGGAACTAGCGGGCTACAATGAGCAGTTCTTC.

This clonotype is judged large. It is likely a read error, because the conserved phenylalanine at the end of the CDR3 is missing. The chain joins TRBV18 to TRBJ2-5, with TRBD1 as a possible D gene (7 bases). The CDR3 has 14 amino acids. Germline V gene lookup returns CDR1 KGHSH and CDR2 LQKENI. Trimming left V 6 bases short and J 5 bases short, with 16 bases between. This chain's CDR3 is CASSRDRGGETQYL. The CDR3 coding sequence is TGTGCCAGCTCCCGGGACAGAGGAGGGGAGACCCAGTACCTC.

Relative to its sample, this clonotype is medium-sized. The chain links TRBV10-3 to TRBJ2-1, with 11 nucleotides matching TRBD2. CDR3 length: 16 residues. Germline-derived CDR1 and CDR2 are ENHRY and SYGVKD. J lost 4 bases, V lost 7 bases, and 9 bases had no gene match. The CDR3 DNA reads TGTGCCATCAAGGCTAGCGGGGGGCCTACGTACAATGAGCAGTTCTTC. The encoded protein is CAIKASGGPTYNEQFF.

Sample share makes this clonotype large (0.1 to 1%). This rearrangement joins TRBV19 to TRBJ1-5, with a possible D match to TRBD1 (6 bases). This CDR3 is built from 15 residues. From germline, CDR1 is LNHDA and CDR2 SQIVND (reference sequence). The V end was cut by 1 base, the J end by 5 bases, with 12 bases between. The CDR3, as DNA: TGTGCCAGTAGTATAGGACAGGATTACTATCAGCCCCAGCATTTT. It codes for CASSIGQDYYQPQHF.

About this clonotype itself: One end of the junction varies from germline; a read error may be responsible. The V call is TRBV19, the J call TRBJ2-1; D gene unclear. The CDR3 covers 14 residues. Germline V gene sequence: CDR1 LNHDA, CDR2 SQIVND (reference sequence). CDR3 DNA sequence: TGTGCCAGTAGTATTTCGGCCTCCCACAATGAGCAGTTCTTC. This sequence encodes CASSISASHNEQFF.

In regard to this clonotype: One junction end disagrees with the germline gene, perhaps due to a read error. This chain links TRBV14 with TRBJ2-3; possible D gene TRBD2, 6 bases. CDR1 and CDR2 from the germline V gene are SGHDN and FVKESK. This CDR3 contains 15 residues. CDR3 coding DNA: TGCGCCAGCGGCCCGGGAGCGGCGAACACAGATACGCAGTATTTT. This gives the protein CASGPGAANTDTQYF.

In its sample, this clonotype ranks as large. The genes are TRBV19 and TRBJ1-5; the D gene is possibly TRBD1 (6 bases). Germline V gene data show CDR1 as LNHDA and CDR2 as SQIVND (reference sequence). CDR3 length: 16 amino acids. V was shortened by 5 bases and J by 7 bases, with 21 bases between the two germline ends. The CDR3 region has the DNA TGTGCCAGTAGTTCTCGGGATACAGGGAAAGGGCAGCCCCAGCATTTT. Translation: CASSSRDTGKGQPQHF. Complete variable domain (other parts from reference TRBV19 and TRBJ1-5): DGGITQSPKYLFRKEGQNVTLSCEQNLNHDAMYWYRQDPGQGLRLIYYSQIVNDFQKGDIAEGYSVSREKKESFPLTVTSAQKNPTAFYLCASSSRDTGKGQPQHFGDGTRLSIL.

Sample share makes this clonotype large. The V gene is TRBV12-3 or TRBV12-4, the J gene TRBJ2-1; TRBD2 aligns across 8 bases. The V gene end was trimmed by 3 bases and the J gene end by 5 bases; junction bases not matched to a gene: 3. The CDR3 has 14 residues. The CDR3 region is CASSFSGVDNEQFF. In DNA, the CDR3 is TGTGCCAGCAGTTTTAGCGGGGTGGACAATGAGCAGTTCTTC.

In its sample, this clonotype is large. The chain carries TRBV7-3 and TRBJ2-7, with D hard to call. Germline V gives CDR1 SGHTA, CDR2 FQGTGA. The CDR3 length is 13 residues. The V and J ends lost 5 bases and 6 bases respectively, with 14 bases between them. Here the CDR3 reads CASSLGSGGEQYF. The DNA for the CDR3 is TGTGCCAGCAGCCTAGGTTCGGGCGGCGAGCAGTACTTC.

By proportion, this clonotype is large. The genes are TRBV11-2 and TRBJ2-7, with D unresolved. Trimming cost V 2 bases and J 2 bases, with 10 bases left between them. Germline loops: CDR1 SGHAT, CDR2 FQNNGV. This CDR3 region has 14 residues. CDR3 loop: CASSLSAGAYEQYF. The CDR3 region has the DNA TGTGCCAGCAGCTTATCAGCCGGAGCCTACGAGCAGTACTTC.

This clonotype is termed medium-sized. The chain joins TRBV7-2 to TRBJ1-2; D uncertain. Germline V gene sequence: CDR1 SGHTA, CDR2 FQGNSA. V was trimmed by 5 bases and J by 2 bases, leaving 12 bases between them. This CDR3 contains 14 residues. This chain's CDR3 is CASSPDGGNYGYTF. CDR3 nucleotide sequence: TGTGCCAGCAGCCCAGATGGAGGGAACTATGGCTACACCTTC.

This clonotype is labeled as large. J is TRBJ2-2 and V is TRBV7-3; possibly TRBD2 for D (6 bases). Germline loops: CDR1 SGHTA, CDR2 FQGTGA. The germline V and J ends were trimmed by 5 bases and 6 bases, with 16 bases remaining between them. The CDR3 has 15 amino acids. Written as DNA, the CDR3 is TGTGCCAGCAGCCTCACATTGGGAGGTGCCGGGGAGCTGTTTTTT. The encoded protein is CASSLTLGGAGELFF.

Sample share makes this clonotype large (0.1 to 1%). The chain is built from TRBV7-3 and TRBJ2-7; D gene uncertain. V shed 3 bases and J shed 6 bases, with 9 bases lying between them. The CDR3 consists of 12 residues. Germline lookup yields CDR1 SGHTA and CDR2 FQGTGA. The CDR3 DNA sequence: TGTGCCAGCAGCTTTCCCCCCGGCGAGCAGTACTTC. Amino acids: CASSFPPGEQYF.

In this sample, this clonotype turned up a few times. This chain uses TRBV24-1 with TRBJ1-5; TRBD1 is a possible D gene (5 bases). The germline V and J ends were trimmed by 3 bases and 6 bases, with 8 bases remaining between them. Germline V CDR1 and CDR2: KGHDR, SFDVKD. This CDR3 has 13 residues. CDR3 protein: CATSDPRGQPQHF. CDR3 in DNA: TGTGCCACCAGTGATCCGAGGGGTCAGCCCCAGCATTTT.

Details on this clonotype: This sequence may be a read error, since a much larger clone differs from it by one base. The CDR3 ends on some other residue instead of the conserved phenylalanine or tryptophan, so this is likely a read error. V usage is TRBV20-1 and J usage is TRBJ2-7; TRBD2 might be the D (5 bases). Germline assignment: CDR1 DFQATT and CDR2 SNEGSKA (reference sequence). There are 13 residues in the CDR3. CDR3 nucleotides: TGCAGTGCGAGAGGGCTAGCTTCCTACGAGCAGTACCTC. Translating it yields CSARGLASYEQYL.

This CDR3 is CASSQGSQDAYEQYF. CDR3 DNA: TGCGCCAGCAGCCAAGGATCACAGGATGCATACGAGCAGTACTTC. The chain has TRBV4-1 and TRBJ2-7; maybe TRBD1 (5 bases). V shed 1 base and J shed 4 bases, with 14 bases lying between them. The CDR3 is 15 amino acids. CDR1 and CDR2 (germline): MGHRA, YSYEKL.

As to this clonotype: Given a far larger clone just one base away, this is likely a sequencing read error. The chain is built from TRBV27 and TRBJ2-1, with 9 bases that match TRBD2. Unmatched junction bases numbered 7, after V lost 3 bases and J lost 10 bases. Germline values: CDR1 MNHEY, CDR2 SMNVEV (reference sequence). The CDR3 sequence is 14 residues long. The CDR3, as DNA: TGTGCCAGCAGTTTTTCTAGCGGGGCTTACGAGCAGTTCTTC. The encoded protein is CASSFSSGAYEQFF.

This clonotype qualifies as large. The chain recombines TRBV20-1 with TRBJ2-7; 7 nucleotides agree with TRBD1. V lost 1 base to trimming and J lost 1 base; unmatched junction nucleotides: 1. Germline loops: CDR1 DFQATT, CDR2 SNEGSKA (reference sequence). This CDR3 is 13 amino acids long. The CDR3 DNA reads as TGCAGTGCTAGAGGACAGGGATCCTACGAGCAGTACTTC. This translates into CSARGQGSYEQYF.

This clonotype is classed as large (0.1 to 1%). The chain employs TRBV28 and TRBJ2-7; 7 bases fit TRBD1. Germline assignment: CDR1 MDHEN and CDR2 SYDVKM. With 6 bases clipped from V and 3 bases from J, the junction kept 8 bases outside the gene matches. CDR3 length: 14 amino acids. CDR3 nucleotides: TGTGCCAGCAGCCCCGGGACAGCCCACTACGAGCAGTACTTC. As protein: CASSPGTAHYEQYF.

By its share, this clonotype is medium-sized. The rearrangement links TRBV10-3 to TRBJ2-7; the D gene is possibly TRBD1 (6 bases). Per germline, CDR1 ENHRY and CDR2 SYGVKD. Trimming shortened V by 10 bases and J by 4 bases, and 26 bases separated the two germline ends. This CDR3 comprises 16 residues. CDR3 coding DNA: TGTGCCACGGGGCTTGGCGGAGGACAGAGGAATTACGAGCAGTACTTC. Translation gives CATGLGGGQRNYEQYF.